A single sample is the source of the 32 T cell receptor beta chains below, sequenced in a study of T-cell reconstitution after alpha-beta-depleted transplantation in children. Researchers prepared the TCRbeta library using unique molecular identifiers, the study reports. TCRdb reanalysed the PCR reads using MiXCR and keeps one entry per CDR3 protein. The sample holds roughly 300,000 distinct CDR3 sequences; 11% are singletons and the top ten take 23%. The source material was peripheral blood, sampled 180 days after TCRalphabeta/CD19-depleted stem cell transplant. Every receptor here comes from a male patient between 2 and 10 years old who had a stem cell transplant for chronic granulomatous disease, so the T cells may come from the graft donor.

This clonotype was seen ten or more times. Here the CDR3 DNA reads TGTGCCAGCAGCCAAGGCCTGCCCGGACTAGCGGGACATGATGAGCAGTTCTTC. Encoded protein: CASSQGLPGLAGHDEQFF. The chain couples TRBV4-2 to TRBJ2-1; TRBD2 matches at 12 bases. The CDR3 runs 18 residues. CDR1 LGHNA and CDR2 YNFKEQ come from the germline V gene. The V segment lost 1 base and the J segment 8 bases; nucleotides outside the gene matches: 12.

This clonotype was found a few times. V gene TRBV10-3 combines with J gene TRBJ2-4; weak D call: TRBD2 (5 bases). V was pared by 2 bases and J by 0 bases, with 14 bases between. Looked up from germline, CDR1 is ENHRY and CDR2 is SYGVKD. The CDR3 runs 17 residues. The CDR3 coding sequence is TGTGCCATCAGTGAGAGGAGTGGCGGACTAGCCAAAAACATTCAGTACTTC. Protein sequence: CAISERSGGLAKNIQYF.

This clonotype was counted many times. This rearrangement joins TRBV12-3 or TRBV12-4 to TRBJ2-6, with no clear D. Deletions cut 4 bases from V and 2 bases from J, with 6 bases between. The CDR3 length is 14 residues. CDR3 residues: CASSSVTGANVLTF. Here the CDR3 DNA reads TGTGCCAGCAGTTCAGTTACTGGGGCCAACGTCCTGACTTTC.

This clonotype was seen repeatedly, ten times or more. CDR3 nucleotide sequence: TGCAGTGCGCTACTAGCGGCCCCCTACGAGCAGTACTTC. It codes for CSALLAAPYEQYF. The chain is built from TRBV20-1 and TRBJ2-7; 8 nucleotides agree with TRBD2. CDR1 is DFQATT, CDR2 SNEGSKA, per germline (reference sequence). Losses at the gene ends were 6 bases for V and 2 bases for J; bases not matched to a gene: 6. CDR3 size: 13 residues.

This clonotype has ten or more counts. This chain joins TRBV7-2 and TRBJ2-7; D could derive from TRBD1 or TRBD2 (5 bases each). This CDR3 is 14 amino acids long. Per germline, CDR1 SGHTA and CDR2 FQGNSA. The germline V and J ends were trimmed by 1 base and 4 bases, with 11 bases remaining between them. The CDR3 loop reads CASSLGGRLYEQYF. The CDR3 DNA is TGTGCCAGCAGCTTAGGGGGACGGTTATACGAGCAGTACTTC.

V and J are TRBV11-3 and TRBJ2-3; TRBD1 is a possible D gene (6 bases). Germline V gives CDR1 SGHNT, CDR2 YENEEA. The CDR3 covers 15 residues. V lost 3 bases, J lost 3 bases, and 13 bases lay in between. CDR3 sequence: CASSFSNRETDTQYF. The CDR3 DNA is TGTGCCAGCAGCTTCTCAAACAGGGAGACAGATACGCAGTATTTT.

This clonotype was found many times. This chain joins TRBV4-3 and TRBJ2-1, with TRBD1 matching over 8 bases. Germline trimming cut 1 base from V and 12 bases from J; bases unmatched to any gene: 5. This CDR3 region has 13 residues. Per germline, CDR1 LGHNA and CDR2 YSLEER. The CDR3 sequence: CASSQVTGGGQFF. CDR3 nucleotide sequence: TGCGCCAGCAGCCAAGTCACAGGGGGAGGGCAGTTCTTC.

This clonotype was seen at least ten times. The chain has TRBV18 and TRBJ2-7; no definite D call. Germline assignment: CDR1 KGHSH and CDR2 LQKENI. Trimming stripped 1 base from V and 0 bases from J, with 10 bases between. The CDR3 has 15 amino acids. The CDR3 sequence: CASSPLSARSYEQYF. In DNA form, the CDR3 reads TGTGCCAGCTCACCACTTAGTGCACGCTCCTACGAGCAGTACTTC.

This clonotype was seen repeatedly, ten times or more. The chain combines TRBV7-8 with TRBJ2-4; the D is unclear. Germline V gene lookup returns CDR1 SGHVS and CDR2 FQNEAQ. This CDR3 has 14 amino acids. Trimming shortened V by 3 bases and J by 3 bases, and 9 bases separated the two germline ends. In DNA, the CDR3 is TGTGCCAGCAGCTTTGAGTCCGGCAAAAACATTCAGTACTTC. Translating gives CASSFESGKNIQYF.

This clonotype has ten or more counts. This chain links TRBV5-1 with TRBJ1-1; 9 positions agree with TRBD1. From germline, CDR1 is SGHRS and CDR2 YFSETQ. The CDR3 loop spans 15 amino acids. Losses at the gene ends were 2 bases for V and 2 bases for J; bases not matched to a gene: 4. DNA for the CDR3: TGCGCCAGCAGCTTCGGACAGGGGTTTAACACTGAAGCTTTCTTT. Translating gives CASSFGQGFNTEAFF.

The V gene is TRBV19, the J gene TRBJ1-5; the match to TRBD1 covers 11 bases. CDR1 is LNHDA, CDR2 SQIVND, per germline (reference sequence). V shed 4 bases and J 6 bases; nucleotides not matched to a gene: 2. This CDR3 is built from 14 residues. The CDR3 bases are TGTGCCAGTAGTACCGGGACAGGGGGTCAGCCCCAGCATTTT. Translated: CASSTGTGGQPQHF.

Remarks on this clonotype: A read error is possible here, since a much larger clone lies one base away. J is TRBJ1-5 and V is TRBV12-3 or TRBV12-4; 9 bases align to TRBD1. CDR3 length: 16 residues. In DNA, the CDR3 is TGTGACAGCAGCCATGGACAGGGGCGAGTCGGTCAGCCCCAGCATTTT. This sequence encodes CDSSHGQGRVGQPQHF.

The table lists this clonotype with many counts. The rearrangement links TRBV7-6 to TRBJ1-2, with D uncertain. The CDR3 is 13 amino acids. Trimming removed 0 bases from V and 6 bases from J, with 8 bases in between. Per germline, CDR1 SGHVS and CDR2 FNYEAQ. The CDR3 DNA is TGTGCCAGCAGCTTAGCATCCGGGGATGGCTACACCTTC. Protein: CASSLASGDGYTF.

The V call is TRBV7-9, the J call TRBJ2-2; D call uncertain. Trimming shortened V by 8 bases and J by 7 bases, and 8 bases separated the two germline ends. Germline V gives CDR1 SEHNR, CDR2 FQNEAQ (reference sequence). The CDR3 has 11 residues. The chain's CDR3 is CASDKNGELFF. CDR3 sequence (DNA): TGTGCCAGCGACAAAAACGGGGAGCTGTTTTTT.

This clonotype was counted many times. This rearrangement joins TRBV9 to TRBJ2-5; 9 bases map to TRBD2. Losses at the gene ends were 0 bases for V and 5 bases for J; bases not matched to a gene: 8. Germline CDR1 is SGDLS and CDR2 is YYNGEE. The CDR3 has 16 amino acids. This CDR3 reads CASSVGAGGPLETQYF. In nucleotides, the CDR3 is TGTGCCAGCAGCGTAGGGGCGGGAGGGCCGTTGGAGACCCAGTACTTC.

This clonotype was counted many times. J is TRBJ2-7 and V is TRBV5-6; TRBD1 matches 7 bases. J lost 2 bases, V lost 0 bases, and 2 bases had no gene match. The CDR3 runs 14 residues. The germline V gene has CDR1 SGHDT and CDR2 YYEEEE. CDR3 in amino acids: CASSLADRTYEQYF. The CDR3 DNA reads as TGTGCCAGCAGCTTGGCGGACAGGACCTACGAGCAGTACTTC. Drawing the rest from reference TRBV5-6 and TRBJ2-7, the complete variable domain is DAGVTQSPTHLIKTRGQQVTLRCSPKSGHDTVSWYQQALGQGPQFIFQYYEEEERQRGNFPDRFSGHQFPNYSSELNVNALLLGDSALYLCASSLADRTYEQYFGPGTRLTVT.

This clonotype has at least ten counts. V is TRBV5-1 and J is TRBJ2-3, with 14 bases lining up with TRBD2. The germline V gene encodes CDR1 SGHRS and CDR2 YFSETQ. This CDR3 is 15 amino acids long. The V segment lost 4 bases and the J segment 6 bases; nucleotides outside the gene matches: 4. CDR3 amino acids: CASSMTSGGADTQYF. The CDR3 bases are TGCGCCAGCAGCATGACTAGCGGGGGGGCCGATACGCAGTATTTT.

There are many counts of this clonotype. The V gene is TRBV7-2, the J gene TRBJ1-1; weak D call: TRBD1 (6 bases). V was shortened by 0 bases and J by 1 base, with 18 bases between the two germline ends. Germline CDR1 and CDR2: SGHTA and FQGNSA. The CDR3 runs to 18 residues. This CDR3 reads CASSLARGEFFGNTEAFF. In DNA, the CDR3 is TGTGCCAGCAGCTTAGCAAGGGGGGAATTTTTTGGGAACACTGAAGCTTTCTTT.

This clonotype has a handful of counts. In nucleotides, the CDR3 is TGTGCCAGCAGCCAGGGTGAGGGGGCTTCCTACAATGAGCAGTTCTTC. Protein: CASSQGEGASYNEQFF. The chain combines TRBV13 with TRBJ2-1, with TRBD1 matching 7 bases. V was clipped by 5 bases and J by 1 base; unmatched bases: 8. The CDR3 consists of 16 residues. Germline V CDR1 and CDR2: PRHDT, FYEKMQ (reference sequence).

This clonotype came up many times. The chain is built from TRBV7-2 and TRBJ1-2, with D possibly matching TRBD1 (6 bases). Trimming removed 1 base at V and 0 bases at J, with 12 bases between. The CDR3 contains 16 residues. Germline V gene data show CDR1 as SGHTA and CDR2 as FQGNSA. The CDR3 protein is CASSLVGTPANYGYTF. In DNA form, the CDR3 reads TGTGCCAGCAGCTTAGTTGGGACACCAGCTAACTATGGCTACACCTTC.

This clonotype was recorded many times. V is TRBV4-3 and J is TRBJ2-7, with 9 bases that match TRBD2. Germline CDR1 and CDR2: LGHNA and YSLEER. V shed 4 bases, J shed 2 bases, and the junction held 15 bases outside the gene matches. CDR3 length: 18 residues. The CDR3: CASSRGASGADKTYEQYF. In DNA, the CDR3 is TGCGCCAGCAGCCGGGGTGCTAGCGGGGCGGATAAAACCTACGAGCAGTACTTC.

In this sample, this clonotype turned up many times. The chain carries TRBV5-5 and TRBJ2-1; D is undetermined. The CDR3 is 16 amino acids. The germline gives CDR1 SGHKS, CDR2 YYEKEE (reference sequence). The V end was cut by 4 bases, the J end by 5 bases, with 19 bases between. The CDR3 region is CASSPIRSAADNEQFF. CDR3 bases: TGTGCCAGCAGCCCCATCCGAAGCGCCGCTGACAATGAGCAGTTCTTC.

This clonotype came up many times. The rearrangement joins TRBV7-8 to TRBJ2-3, with TRBD2 identical over 7 bases. V trimming: 11 bases; J trimming: 2 bases; junction bases outside the gene matches: 7. Germline CDR1 and CDR2: SGHVS and FQNEAQ. The CDR3 has 13 residues. The DNA of the CDR3 is TGTGCCTTATCTCGGGGGGACACAGATACGCAGTATTTT. This translates into CALSRGDTDTQYF.

This clonotype was seen at least ten times. The CDR3 DNA follows: TGTGCCAGCAGCCCCCGGACAGGGACCACTGAAGCTTTCTTT. The encoded protein is CASSPRTGTTEAFF. This sequence joins TRBV7-9 and TRBJ1-1, with 8 bases that match TRBD1. After removal of 5 bases from V and 4 bases from J, the junction contained 6 bases not matched to a gene. The CDR3 extends over 14 amino acids. Germline CDR1 and CDR2: SEHNR and FQNEAQ (reference sequence).

In its sample, this clonotype was seen many times. V gene TRBV7-9 combines with J gene TRBJ1-1, with D uncertain. The germline gives CDR1 SEHNR, CDR2 FQNEAQ (reference sequence). V was shortened by 5 bases and J by 1 base, with 14 bases between the two germline ends. This CDR3 region has 15 residues. The DNA for the CDR3 is TGTGCCAGCAGCCCCGCCGGGTCAAGGAACACTGAAGCTTTCTTT. This gives the protein CASSPAGSRNTEAFF.

With respect to this clonotype: A read error may explain this, as a much larger clone is one base away. This chain connects TRBV7-9 to TRBJ2-3, with no clear D. The length of the CDR3 is 15 residues. CDR1 SEHNR and CDR2 FQNEAQ come from the germline V gene (reference sequence). CDR3 bases: TGTGTCAGTAGCAGGTGGTTGACGGACGGAGATACGCAGTATTTT. Amino acids: CVSSRWLTDGDTQYF. Using reference TRBV7-9 and TRBJ2-3 for the parts outside the CDR3, the full variable domain is DTGVSQNPRHKITKRGQNVTFRCDPISEHNRLYWYRQTLGQGPEFLTYFQNEAQLEKSRLLSDRFSAERPKGSFSTLEIQRTEQGDSAMYLCVSSRWLTDGDTQYFGPGTRLTVL.

This clonotype was observed many times. The gene calls are TRBV3-1 and TRBJ2-1, with D uncertain. Germline V lookup: CDR1 LGHDT, CDR2 YNNKEL (reference sequence). With 0 bases removed from V and 5 bases from J, the gap between germline ends came to 8 bases. The CDR3 extends over 14 amino acids. The CDR3 DNA is TGTGCCAGCAGCCAAGAGCCAGTCGACAATGAGCAGTTCTTC. Amino acids: CASSQEPVDNEQFF.

Many counts were recorded for this clonotype. This sequence joins TRBV11-2 and TRBJ2-3; the D is unclear. Germline lookup yields CDR1 SGHAT and CDR2 FQNNGV. Trimming took 7 bases from V and 1 from J, leaving 21 bases between them. The CDR3 totals 17 residues. CDR3 sequence (DNA): TGTGCCAGCAACCTGGGTGAGGCCCCGTGGGGCACAGATACGCAGTATTTT. It encodes CASNLGEAPWGTDTQYF.

The chain combines TRBV28 with TRBJ2-3; 15 positions match TRBD2. V shed 1 base, J shed 0 bases, and the junction held 14 bases outside the gene matches. Looked up from germline, CDR1 is MDHEN and CDR2 is SYDVKM. CDR3 length: 22 residues. Here the CDR3 reads CASSLYTRGLAGGTPSTDTQYF. CDR3 in DNA: TGTGCCAGCAGTTTATATACTCGGGGACTAGCGGGAGGTACACCTAGCACAGATACGCAGTATTTT.

This clonotype has a count of ten or more. The J gene is TRBJ2-6, the V gene TRBV7-9, with a tentative D call TRBD2 (6 bases). The CDR3 is 15 residues long. Germline V gene sequence: CDR1 SEHNR, CDR2 FQNEAQ (reference sequence). Trimming stripped 8 bases from V and 2 bases from J, with 13 bases between. In DNA, the CDR3 is TGTGCCAGCGGCAGGGAGGTGACTGGGGCCAACGTCCTGACTTTC. Its protein product is CASGREVTGANVLTF.

At least ten counts were recorded for this clonotype. V is TRBV18 and J is TRBJ1-1; no reliable D call. Germline CDR1 reads KGHSH; CDR2 reads LQKENI. V gave up 8 bases and J gave up 5 bases, with 12 bases separating them. This CDR3 comprises 12 residues. CDR3 region: CASSPLGTEAFF. CDR3 DNA sequence: TGTGCCAGCAGCCCCTTGGGGACTGAAGCTTTCTTT.

For this clonotype: This sequence may be a read error, since a much larger clone differs from it by one base. The V call is TRBV5-1, the J call TRBJ2-7, with 12 bases fitting TRBD1. CDR1 and CDR2 from the germline V gene are SGHRS and YFSETQ. CDR3 length: 17 residues. The CDR3 bases are TGCGCCAGCATCTTGCCGGGACAGGGGGCCCAAGGCTACGAGCAGTACTTC. It specifies CASILPGQGAQGYEQYF.